This T cell receptor (beta chain) derives from a study of blood T cells in healthy people across ages. CDR1 SGHTA and CDR2 FQGTGA come from the germline V gene. The CDR3 has 15 amino acids. The V and J ends lost 1 base and 5 bases, in that order; junction bases with no gene match: 7. The authors ran a second PCR of roughly 6 to 12 cycles using a sample-barcoded 5' primer and a J-beta primer mix. A single record per CDR3 protein comes from TCRdb applying MiXCR to the 5' RACE reads. The table records 1.4 million or so distinct CDR3 sequences, less than 45% of them present only once. The TCR sequence derives from a woman under 30 in good health. Material for sequencing was blood. The chain has TRBV7-3 and TRBJ1-2; 7 bases match TRBD1. The DNA for the CDR3 is TGTGCCAGCAGCTTAATTCCAGGGGGTTCATATGGCTACACCTTC. Translation: CASSLIPGGSYGYTF.